The 3 T cell receptor beta chains reported below all come from one sample, sequenced in a study of T-cell memory formation after mild COVID-19. TCRdb re-called the 5' RACE reads through MiXCR, storing one row per CDR3 protein. The sample carries hundreds of thousands of distinct CDR3 sequences, 20% recorded once. Sequencing input: PBMCs or a T cell subset sorted from them (not recorded which). Receptor source: an adult woman who had mild COVID-19 (a few samples of this study predate the infection). Cell type and time point are not known.

The J gene is TRBJ2-7, the V gene TRBV7-9; 7 bases align to TRBD1. This CDR3 spans 14 amino acids. J gave up 3 bases and V 5 bases, and 7 bases lay outside the gene matches. CDR1 SEHNR and CDR2 FQNEAQ come from the germline V gene (reference sequence). The CDR3 reads CASSRDREIYEQYF. As DNA, the CDR3 is TGTGCCAGCAGCCGAGACAGGGAAATCTACGAGCAGTACTTC.

The chain carries TRBV28 and TRBJ2-7; 9 bases align to TRBD2. This CDR3 has 14 amino acids. Germline-derived CDR1 and CDR2 are MDHEN and SYDVKM. The junction had 7 bases not matched to a gene; V was cut back by 6 bases and J by 4 bases. This chain's CDR3 is CASSLGLALYEQYF. The DNA of the CDR3 is TGTGCCAGCAGCCTTGGACTAGCGCTGTACGAGCAGTACTTC.

This chain joins TRBV29-1 and TRBJ1-1; D not resolved. Germline-derived CDR1 and CDR2 are SQVTM and ANQGSEA. The CDR3 loop spans 10 amino acids. Trimming took off 4 bases at V and 6 bases at J, with 6 bases between the two ends. CDR3 bases: TGCAGCGTTGGGGATCCTGAAGCTTTCTTT. Its translation: CSVGDPEAFF.